This TCR beta chain was recorded in a study of response to subunit inactivated influenza vaccine. MiXCR, applied by TCRdb to the RT-PCR reads, yields one record per CDR3 protein. Of 150,000 to 200,000 distinct CDR3 sequences listed, less than 15% were seen once; the top ten hold approximately 30%. The V gene end was trimmed by 0 bases and the J gene end by 3 bases; junction bases not matched to a gene: 11. The CDR3 runs 20 residues. The germline CDR1 and CDR2 sequences are KGHDR and SFDVKD. Notes on this clonotype: What it recognizes is unknown.

Points from the study as a whole: It was the authors' suggestion that each seasonal influenza vaccination recruits few new T cells.

The same sample was also studied in work on T cells expressing NK-cell markers. That paper notes: Libraries used 5'RACE template switching adding universal primer site and UMIs. The authors applied an anti-gamma-delta TCR antibody in several experiments, and it restricted sorting to alpha-beta TCR T cells. The CD3+CD56-NKG2C+ fraction of a few donors was also led by these clonotypes. Whether the expanded NKG2C+ T cell clones recognized HCMV remained unclear.

Source: CD8+ T cells sorted from PBMCs, taken 11 to 12 days after vaccination. V and J are TRBV24-1 and TRBJ2-5; 14 nucleotides align to TRBD2. The receptor was isolated from a man between 50 and 59 years old who received an inactivated influenza vaccine. CDR3 in amino acids: CATSDLQRAGLAGVEETQYF. CDR3 in DNA: TGTGCCACCAGTGATTTGCAAAGGGCGGGACTAGCGGGGGTAGAAGAGACCCAGTACTTC.